The table lists the clone carrying this T cell receptor beta chain with a count of one. The data derive from a study of CD8 T cells in Susac syndrome. CDR3 length equals 15 residues. J lost 6 bases, V lost 4 bases, and 9 bases had no gene match. Germline CDR1 reads SEHNR; CDR2 reads FQNEAQ (reference sequence). RNA was extracted with the RNeasy kit, and a quantity of roughly 0.45 to 1 ug was reverse transcribed using random hexamers. Each CDR3 protein gets one entry after TCRdb re-called the immunoSEQ multiplex PCR reads with MiXCR. This table has around 170,000 distinct CDR3 sequences, 95% appearing once.

Sequencing was performed on CD4+ T cells from PBMCs. This TCR was sampled from a human donor with Susac syndrome. The chain couples TRBV7-9 to TRBJ2-7, with TRBD1 matching 10 bases. For the CDR3, the DNA is TGTGCCAGCAGCTCGCTGACAGGGGGCTTTAGCGAGCAGTACTTC. As protein: CASSSLTGGFSEQYF.